The following is a T cell receptor beta chain sequence with its context. This entry comes from a study of early T cells in non-severe SARS-CoV-2 infection. The CDR3 spans 13 residues. The germline gives CDR1 SQVTM, CDR2 ANQGSEA. V was pared by 7 bases and J by 4 bases, with 9 bases of the junction left unmatched. The TCR library protocol attached unique molecular identifiers to the individual cDNA molecules. TCRdb re-called the 5' RACE reads with MiXCR, one entry per CDR3 protein. The table records about 77,000 distinct CDR3 sequences, roughly a sixth of them present only once. The V gene is TRBV29-1, the J gene TRBJ1-1, with 7 bases that match TRBD1. This TCR was recovered from an adult who was a healthcare worker with PCR-confirmed SARS-CoV-2 infection or an uninfected control (not recorded which). Sequencing was performed on whole blood. The CDR3 DNA follows: TGCAGCGGGAACAGGGGCGACTTCACTGAAGCTTTCTTT. It specifies CSGNRGDFTEAFF.